The 18 T cell receptor beta chains below were found in one sample sequenced in a study of T cells after yellow fever vaccination. TCRdb analysed the 5' RACE reads with MiXCR anew, one entry per CDR3 protein. Seen here are hundreds of thousands of distinct CDR3 sequences, around 17% observed once, and the top ten hold around 16%. The sequencing here drew on PBMCs, taken around 5 days after the first yellow fever vaccination. These receptors were collected from a man between 18 and 29 years old who received the YFV17D yellow fever vaccine.

This rearrangement joins TRBV4-1 to TRBJ2-7; tentatively, D is TRBD2 (6 bases). Looked up from germline, CDR1 is MGHRA and CDR2 is YSYEKL. V shed 4 bases and J shed 3 bases, with 13 bases lying between them. This CDR3 has 14 amino acids. CDR3 sequence reads: CASSRGVADYEQYV. Here the CDR3 DNA reads TGCGCCAGCAGCCGTGGAGTAGCGGACTACGAGCAGTACGTC.

This chain connects TRBV5-4 to TRBJ1-1; 7 bases fit TRBD1. The CDR3 loop spans 13 amino acids. Germline-derived CDR1 and CDR2 are SGHNT and YYREEE (reference sequence). Trimming took 6 bases from V and 4 from J; bases not matched to a gene: 6. DNA for the CDR3: TGTGCCAGCACGTCCCAGGGGGTCACTGAAGCTTTCTTT. Translating it yields CASTSQGVTEAFF.

The CDR3, as DNA: TGTGCCAGTAGTAAGACAGATTATAGCAATCAGCCCCAGCATTTT. It translates to CASSKTDYSNQPQHF. The chain combines TRBV19 with TRBJ1-5; D possibly corresponds to TRBD1 (5 bases). V lost 4 bases, J lost 0 bases, and 10 bases lay in between. Germline-derived CDR1 and CDR2 are LNHDA and SQIVND (reference sequence). CDR3 size: 15 residues.

This clonotype was detected a few times. The rearrangement uses TRBV20-1 and TRBJ2-2; 7 bases are a match to TRBD1. J gave up 4 bases and V 3 bases, and 5 bases lay outside the gene matches. CDR1 is DFQATT, CDR2 SNEGSKA, per germline (reference sequence). This CDR3 is built from 14 residues. In DNA form, the CDR3 reads TGCAGTGCTAGCCGGCCAGGGGGCACCGGGGAGCTGTTTTTT. Protein sequence: CSASRPGGTGELFF.

A few counts support this clonotype. The J gene is TRBJ2-1, the V gene TRBV29-1; 10 positions agree with TRBD2. V gave up 4 bases and J gave up 11 bases; unmatched junction bases: 2. CDR3 length equals 11 residues. CDR1 is SQVTM and CDR2 is ANQGSEA in the germline V gene. This CDR3 is CSVASGGQQFF. DNA for the CDR3: TGCAGCGTTGCTAGCGGGGGCCAGCAGTTCTTC.

The rearrangement joins TRBV13 to TRBJ2-7; TRBD1 agrees at 7 bases. J was trimmed by 2 bases and V by 4 bases; bases with no gene match: 11. This CDR3 has 16 residues. Germline assignment: CDR1 PRHDT and CDR2 FYEKMQ (reference sequence). The CDR3 protein is CASSSFRDSPPYEQYF. CDR3 bases: TGTGCCAGCAGCTCCTTCCGGGACAGTCCTCCCTACGAGCAGTACTTC. The full variable domain, rest sourced from reference TRBV13 and TRBJ2-7, is AAGVIQSPRHLIKEKRETATLKCYPIPRHDTVYWYQQGPGQDPQFLISFYEKMQSDKGSIPDRFSAQQFSDYHSELNMSSLELGDSALYFCASSSFRDSPPYEQYFGPGTRLTVT.

The genes are TRBV4-2 and TRBJ2-5, with 9 nucleotides matching TRBD2. J was trimmed by 1 base and V by 0 bases; bases with no gene match: 6. This CDR3 contains 17 residues. Germline-derived CDR1 and CDR2 are LGHNA and YNFKEQ. This CDR3 reads CASSQDPPAGGQETQYF. The DNA of the CDR3 is TGTGCCAGCAGCCAAGATCCTCCAGCGGGGGGCCAAGAGACCCAGTACTTC.

This clonotype was observed at least ten times. The chain recombines TRBV29-1 with TRBJ1-4; D remains unclear. Trimming took 4 bases from V and 7 from J, leaving 13 bases between them. This CDR3 region has 13 residues. Germline V lookup: CDR1 SQVTM, CDR2 ANQGSEA. CDR3 nucleotides: TGCAGCGTTGGAGAGAAACCCTTTGAAAAACTGTTTTTT. Translating gives CSVGEKPFEKLFF.

The rearrangement uses TRBV7-9 and TRBJ1-5; possibly TRBD1 for D (5 bases). Trimming stripped 0 bases from V and 4 bases from J, with 13 bases between. There are 16 residues in the CDR3. Germline values: CDR1 SEHNR, CDR2 FQNEAQ (reference sequence). This CDR3 is CASSLAGASGNQPQHF. The CDR3 DNA sequence: TGTGCCAGCAGCTTAGCTGGGGCGAGTGGGAATCAGCCCCAGCATTTT.

This clonotype was seen a few times. V is TRBV7-2 and J is TRBJ2-2; D gene uncertain. Trimming removed 3 bases at V and 4 bases at J, with 15 bases between. CDR3 length: 16 amino acids. Germline CDR1 reads SGHTA; CDR2 reads FQGNSA. In nucleotides, the CDR3 is TGTGCCAGCAGCTTCATGGTCCGCGACGGCACCGGGGAGCTGTTTTTT. This encodes CASSFMVRDGTGELFF. The entire variable domain, with the rest obtained from reference TRBV7-2 and TRBJ2-2, is as follows: GAGVSQSPSNKVTEKGKDVELRCDPISGHTALYWYRQSLGQGLEFLIYFQGNSAPDKSGLPSDRFSAERTGGSVSTLTIQRTQQEDSAVYLCASSFMVRDGTGELFFGEGSRLTVL.

The chain recombines TRBV30 with TRBJ2-1, with D hard to call. The CDR3 runs to 15 residues. The V gene lost 4 bases and the J gene lost 3 bases, with 16 bases spanning the gap. CDR1 is GTSNPN, CDR2 SVGIG, per germline (reference sequence). CDR3 amino acids: CAWNLGLPGYNEQFF. DNA of the CDR3: TGTGCCTGGAATCTCGGTCTACCGGGCTACAATGAGCAGTTCTTC.

This clonotype has just one count. CDR3 loop: CASSKRRSGNTIYF. The CDR3 DNA is TGTGCCAGCAGCAAAAGGCGCTCTGGAAACACCATATATTTT. V and J are TRBV21-1 and TRBJ1-3. TRBV21-1 is a listed pseudogene. CDR3 length: 14 residues.

This clonotype was detected only a few times. The chain links TRBV10-3 to TRBJ2-7; 7 nucleotides match TRBD2. Trimming cost V 4 bases and J 6 bases; bases outside gene matches: 6. Germline values: CDR1 ENHRY, CDR2 SYGVKD. The CDR3 totals 13 residues. The CDR3 region is CAISGEGTLEQYV. The CDR3 region has the DNA TGTGCCATCAGTGGGGAGGGGACCCTCGAGCAGTACGTC.

This clonotype came up a few times. The V call is TRBV2, the J call TRBJ2-1; 8 nucleotides match TRBD2. Trimming at V came to 6 bases and at J to 2 bases, leaving 6 bases not matched to a gene. Looked up from germline, CDR1 is SNHLY and CDR2 is FYNNEI. The CDR3 covers 15 residues. The CDR3 sequence: CASRTQRGPYNEQFF. The CDR3 DNA reads as TGTGCCAGCAGAACGCAGCGGGGGCCCTACAATGAGCAGTTCTTC.

This chain connects TRBV5-1 to TRBJ2-7; D perhaps matches TRBD2 (5 bases). Germline V lookup: CDR1 SGHRS, CDR2 YFSETQ. This CDR3 is built from 13 residues. V lost 8 bases and J lost 3, with 15 bases in between. This chain's CDR3 is CASRGREIYEQYF. In DNA, the CDR3 is TGCGCCAGTCGAGGACGGGAAATCTACGAGCAGTACTTC. Full variable domain (outside the CDR3, taken from reference TRBV5-1 and TRBJ2-7): KAGVTQTPRYLIKTRGQQVTLSCSPISGHRSVSWYQQTPGQGLQFLFEYFSETQRNKGNFPGRFSGRQFSNSRSEMNVSTLELGDSALYLCASRGREIYEQYFGPGTRLTVT.

V is TRBV4-1 and J is TRBJ2-6; maybe TRBD1 (6 bases). V dropped 1 base and J dropped 4 bases, with 14 bases sitting between them. The V gene's germline CDR1 is MGHRA and CDR2 YSYEKL. The CDR3 is made up of 17 amino acids. In nucleotides, the CDR3 is TGCGCCAGCAGCCAAGGGTACAGGGTAACAGGGGCCAACGTCCTGACTTTC. Protein product: CASSQGYRVTGANVLTF.

The chain recombines TRBV6-1 with TRBJ1-1, with a possible D match to TRBD1 (5 bases). Germline V lookup: CDR1 MNHNS, CDR2 SASEGT. CDR3 size: 14 residues. V was shortened by 6 bases and J by 3 bases, with 14 bases between the two germline ends. In DNA form, the CDR3 reads TGTGCCAGCAGCCCCTACGGGGGGGACACTGAAGCTTTCTTT. Its translation: CASSPYGGDTEAFF.

V is TRBV9 and J is TRBJ2-1; no definite D call. This CDR3 has 16 residues. Between the trimmed V and J ends, which lost 3 bases and 5 bases, there was a span of 18 bases. Germline V lookup: CDR1 SGDLS, CDR2 YYNGEE. This chain's CDR3 is CASSALSSRRHNEQFF. CDR3 DNA sequence: TGTGCCAGCAGCGCCCTATCGTCGAGAAGACACAATGAGCAGTTCTTC.